The rows below give T cell receptor beta chains drawn from one sample of a study of ipilimumab plus nivolumab after autologous stem cell transplantation. This table comes from immunoSEQ multiplex PCR, and its TCRdb copy is limited to in-frame clones, with some not included. The profile shows about 20,000 clones, 74% of them singletons. The sequencing here drew on PBMCs, taken in a trial of ipilimumab plus nivolumab as post-transplant consolidation. These receptors all stem from a male donor with diffuse large B-cell lymphoma. CDR3s include the opening cysteine and the closing phenylalanine or tryptophan. D genes are given only for firm matches. Some rows mark clone size as missing; the rest say once, few, many or name a class of expanded clone.

abundance,d_gene,j_gene,len,v_gene,CDR3aa,CDR3nt
.,.,TRBJ1-5,15,TRBV12-5,CASGPGAGVVQPQHF,TGTGCTAGTGGTCCCGGGGCAGGGGTGGTGCAGCCCCAGCATTTT
once,.,TRBJ1-1,13,TRBV29-1,CSVNLAGSPEAFF,TGCAGCGTGAACCTGGCCGGGTCCCCTGAAGCTTTCTTT
once,.,TRBJ1-2,13,TRBV14,CASSQDRTYGHTF,TGTGCCAGCAGCCAAGATCGCACCTATGGCCACACCTTC
.,.,TRBJ2-3,15,TRBV5-1,CASSLFAGAADTQYF,TGCGCCAGCAGCTTGTTTGCAGGGGCGGCAGATACGCAGTATTTT
.,TRBD2,TRBJ2-2,18,TRBV5-1,CASALRDAGGAGAGELFF,TGCGCCAGCGCACTAAGGGATGCGGGGGGCGCGGGTGCCGGGGAGCTGTTTTTT
.,.,TRBJ2-3,11,TRBV18,CASSITDTQYF,TGTGCCAGCTCCATTACAGATACGCAGTATTTT
.,TRBD1,TRBJ2-2,15,TRBV7-8,CASSLETQGAGELFF,TGTGCCAGCAGCTTAGAAACGCAGGGGGCCGGGGAGCTGTTTTTT
few,.,TRBJ1-2,14,TRBV7-9,CASSLELAGYGYTF,TGTGCCAGCAGCTTAGAGTTGGCGGGGTATGGCTACACCTTC
.,.,TRBJ2-7,13,TRBV11-3,CASSLAGSYEQYF,TGTGCCAGCAGCTTAGCGGGCTCCTACGAGCAGTACTTC
.,TRBD1,TRBJ2-7,15,TRBV10-3,CAARGYGQVDYEQYF,TGTGCCGCCAGGGGGTACGGACAGGTAGACTACGAGCAGTACTTC
.,.,TRBJ2-5,14,TRBV5-1,CASFNRQAGETQYF,TGCGCCAGCTTTAATCGACAGGCAGGGGAGACCCAGTACTTC
many,.,TRBJ2-1,15,TRBV4-2,CASSQTEGTGNEQFF,TGTGCCAGCAGCCAAACCGAAGGGACGGGCAATGAGCAGTTCTTC
.,.,TRBJ1-6,12,TRBV2,CASSVRDSPLHF,TGTGCCAGCAGTGTTCGGGATTCACCCCTCCACTTT
.,TRBD1,TRBJ2-5,13,TRBV30,CAWSALTGETQYF,TGTGCCTGGAGCGCCTTGACAGGGGAGACCCAGTACTTC
.,.,TRBJ2-1,13,TRBV15,CATSRYEYNEQFF,TGTGCCACCAGCAGGTATGAATACAATGAGCAGTTCTTC
.,.,TRBJ2-6,15,TRBV7-9,CASSLVVSGANVLTF,TGTGCCAGCAGCTTAGTAGTCTCTGGGGCCAACGTCCTGACTTTC
.,.,TRBJ1-6,13,TRBV21-1,CASSKWADLPLHF,TGTGCCAGCAGCAAATGGGCCGACTTACCCCTCCACTTT
.,TRBD2,TRBJ2-5,14,TRBV2,CASNPTAGGETQYF,TGTGCCAGCAACCCTACGGCGGGAGGGGAGACCCAGTACTTC
few,.,TRBJ2-7,13,TRBV9,CASSVDPNYEQYF,TGTGCCAGCAGCGTAGACCCGAACTACGAGCAGTACTTC
.,.,TRBJ1-2,15,TRBV4-2,CASSQDRGANNGYTF,TGTGCCAGCAGCCAAGATCGGGGGGCGAATAATGGCTACACCTTC
.,TRBD1,TRBJ1-2,14,TRBV28,CASSWTGPRYGYTF,TGTGCCAGCAGTTGGACAGGCCCTAGGTATGGCTACACCTTC
.,TRBD1,TRBJ2-3,14,TRBV6-1,CASSDRGITDTQYF,TGTGCCAGCAGTGACAGGGGGATCACAGATACGCAGTATTTT
hyperexpanded,.,TRBJ1-4,16,TRBV7-9,CASSSSRGGFFEKLFF,TGTGCCAGCAGCTCCTCGCGAGGGGGGTTTTTCGAAAAACTGTTTTTT
.,TRBD2,TRBJ2-7,14,TRBV19,CASKPAGHYYEQYF,TGTGCCAGTAAACCAGCGGGGCATTACTACGAGCAGTACTTC
.,.,TRBJ2-1,12,TRBV9,CASSGGNHEQFF,TGTGCCAGCAGCGGGGGGAACCATGAGCAGTTCTTC
.,.,TRBJ1-2,12,TRBV2,CASRGDYRPYTF,TGTGCCAGCAGGGGCGACTATCGCCCATACACCTTC
few,.,TRBJ1-5,17,TRBV11-3,CASSLILRQNSNQPQHF,TGTGCCAGCAGCTTAATCTTAAGACAGAATAGCAATCAGCCCCAGCATTTT
.,.,TRBJ1-2,14,TRBV5-1,CASSPGPDNYGYTF,TGCGCCAGCAGCCCCGGCCCGGATAACTATGGCTACACCTTC
once,TRBD1,TRBJ2-2,16,TRBV11-2,CASRTGQGINTGELFF,TGTGCCAGCAGGACGGGACAGGGGATCAACACCGGGGAGCTGTTTTTT
few,.,TRBJ2-2,13,TRBV9,CASSAGVTGELFF,TGTGCCAGCAGCGCAGGGGTAACCGGGGAGCTGTTTTTT
.,.,TRBJ1-1,12,TRBV10-3,CAISGLGLEAFF,TGTGCCATCAGTGGTCTAGGTTTAGAAGCTTTCTTT
.,.,TRBJ2-3,12,TRBV9,CASSEGGNTQYF,TGTGCCAGCAGCGAGGGGGGGAATACGCAGTATTTT
.,.,TRBJ2-1,18,TRBV4-1,CASSQKPGLQSSYNEQFF,TGCGCCAGCAGCCAGAAGCCGGGACTGCAGAGCTCCTACAATGAGCAGTTCTTC
.,.,TRBJ2-2,14,TRBV11-1,CASSLVQNTGELFF,TGTGCCAGCAGCTTAGTCCAGAACACCGGGGAGCTGTTTTTT
.,.,TRBJ2-7,14,TRBV29-1,CSVEDFGSSYEQYF,TGCAGCGTTGAAGATTTTGGGAGCTCCTACGAGCAGTACTTC
.,.,TRBJ2-7,16,TRBV12-5,CASGLVTSSGDYEQYF,TGTGCTAGTGGTTTGGTAACGAGCAGCGGAGACTACGAGCAGTACTTC
.,.,TRBJ2-2,14,TRBV19,CASSIVGITGELFF,TGTGCCAGTAGTATAGTTGGCATCACCGGGGAGCTGTTTTTT
.,.,TRBJ2-7,12,TRBV7-9,CASSLDRNEQYF,TGTGCCAGCAGCTTAGACAGGAACGAGCAGTACTTC
.,.,TRBJ2-7,15,TRBV11-2,CASSALGARGYEQYF,TGTGCCAGCAGCGCCCTGGGAGCGAGAGGCTACGAGCAGTACTTC
.,.,TRBJ1-2,14,TRBV6-4,CASSEEAGVRGYTF,TGTGCCAGCAGTGAAGAGGCAGGGGTCAGAGGCTACACCTTC
many,.,TRBJ1-5,16,TRBV5-6,CASSLGGGYSNQPQHF,TGTGCCAGCAGCTTGGGCGGGGGGTATAGCAATCAGCCCCAGCATTTT
.,.,TRBJ2-1,15,TRBV5-4,CASSLDSLIYNEQFF,TGTGCCAGCAGCTTGGACTCCCTTATCTACAATGAGCAGTTCTTC
.,TRBD2,TRBJ2-3,18,TRBV5-4,CASSLGLAGAWSTDTQYF,TGTGCCAGCAGCCTGGGGCTAGCGGGGGCTTGGAGCACAGATACGCAGTATTTT
.,.,TRBJ1-5,14,TRBV30,CAWSVEVSNQPQHF,TGTGCCTGGAGTGTAGAGGTGTCTAATCAGCCCCAGCATTTT
.,.,TRBJ1-5,16,TRBV7-9,CASSSAQDGRNQPQHF,TGTGCCAGCAGCTCCGCCCAGGACGGCCGCAATCAGCCCCAGCATTTT
.,TRBD2,TRBJ2-3,15,TRBV14,CASSPLAGGTDTQYF,TGTGCCAGCAGCCCCCTAGCGGGAGGGACAGATACGCAGTATTTT
.,.,TRBJ1-4,15,TRBV5-1,CASGVGRRGNEKLFF,TGCGCCAGCGGCGTTGGACGGCGGGGTAATGAAAAACTGTTTTTT
few,TRBD2,TRBJ2-5,17,TRBV27,CASSPGTSGTDLETQYF,TGTGCCAGCAGTCCCGGGACTAGCGGTACGGATCTAGAAACCCAGTACTTC
.,.,TRBJ2-2,16,TRBV11-3,CASSQGRGVSTGELFF,TGTGCCAGCAGCCAGGGACGGGGCGTTAGCACCGGGGAGCTGTTTTTT
.,.,TRBJ2-3,17,TRBV5-5,CASSRTYRVDSTDTQYF,TGTGCCAGCAGCCGAACTTATCGGGTTGATAGCACAGATACGCAGTATTTT
.,.,TRBJ2-3,12,TRBV29-1,CSVQHRGDTQYF,TGCAGCGTGCAACATAGGGGTGATACGCAGTATTTT
.,TRBD2,TRBJ2-2,17,TRBV11-2,CASSLVPGGPDAGELFF,TGTGCCAGCAGCTTAGTACCGGGAGGGCCGGATGCCGGGGAGCTGTTTTTT
.,.,TRBJ1-1,15,TRBV5-4,CASSSWARMNTEAFF,TGTGCCAGCAGCTCTTGGGCCCGAATGAACACTGAAGCTTTCTTT
.,.,TRBJ2-2,14,TRBV9,CASSVSQYTGELFF,TGTGCCAGCAGCGTATCCCAGTACACCGGGGAGCTGTTTTTT
medium-sized,.,TRBJ1-6,13,TRBV7-3,CASSLRLKSPLHF,TGTGCCAGCAGCTTAAGACTTAAATCACCCCTCCACTTT